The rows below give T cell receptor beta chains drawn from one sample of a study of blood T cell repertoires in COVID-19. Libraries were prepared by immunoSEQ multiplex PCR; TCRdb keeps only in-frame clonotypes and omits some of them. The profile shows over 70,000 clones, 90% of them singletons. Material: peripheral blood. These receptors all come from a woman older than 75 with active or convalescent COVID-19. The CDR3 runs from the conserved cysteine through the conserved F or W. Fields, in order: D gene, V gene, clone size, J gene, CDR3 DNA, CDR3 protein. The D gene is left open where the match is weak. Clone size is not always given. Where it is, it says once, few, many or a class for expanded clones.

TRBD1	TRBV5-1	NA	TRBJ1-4	TGCGCCAGCAGCAGGGACAGGGACAATGAAAAACTGTTTTTT	CASSRDRDNEKLFF
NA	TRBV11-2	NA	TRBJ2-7	TGTGCCAGCAGCTTAGATCTAGACGACAGATACGAGCAGTACTTC	CASSLDLDDRYEQYF
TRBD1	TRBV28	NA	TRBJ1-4	TGTGCCAGCAGTTTTCAAGGGGGCCGTGAAAAACTGTTTTTT	CASSFQGGREKLFF
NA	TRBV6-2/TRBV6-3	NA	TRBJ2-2	TGTGCCAGCAGTTACTCTTTGGGCAGGGGAGTACCCGGGGAGCTGTTTTTT	CASSYSLGRGVPGELFF
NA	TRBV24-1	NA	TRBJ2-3	TGTGCCACCAGTGATTTGCGCAGGAGCACAGATACGCAGTATTTT	CATSDLRRSTDTQYF
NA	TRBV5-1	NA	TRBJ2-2	TGCGCCAGCAGCTTTTTCGGTCCGAACACCGGGGAGCTGTTTTTT	CASSFFGPNTGELFF
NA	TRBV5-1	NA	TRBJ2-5	TGCGCCAGCAGCTTGTTGCGGGAGACCCAGTACTTC	CASSLLRETQYF
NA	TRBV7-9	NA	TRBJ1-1	TGTGCCAGCAGCGGCCAACCTACAGGGAACACTGAAGCTTTCTTT	CASSGQPTGNTEAFF
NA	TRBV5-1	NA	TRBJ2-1	TGCGCCAGCAGCTTGGCCCCGACAGAGTACAATGAGCAGTTCTTC	CASSLAPTEYNEQFF
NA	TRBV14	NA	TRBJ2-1	TGTGCCAGCAGCCAAGGAATCAGGGGATCTGAGCAGTTCTTC	CASSQGIRGSEQFF
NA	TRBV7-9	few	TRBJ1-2	TGTGCCGCAACCCTTGGGACTGACTATGGCTACACCTTC	CAATLGTDYGYTF
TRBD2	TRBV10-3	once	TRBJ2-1	TGTGCCATCACTAGCGGGAGGGGCGATGAGCAGTTCTTC	CAITSGRGDEQFF
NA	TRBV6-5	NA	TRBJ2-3	TGTGCCAGCAGTTACCAACAGGCAGGCCTAAATACGCAGTATTTT	CASSYQQAGLNTQYF
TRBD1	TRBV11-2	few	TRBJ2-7	TGTGCCAGCAGCTTCGGGACAGGGCCAACCTACGAGCAGTACTTC	CASSFGTGPTYEQYF
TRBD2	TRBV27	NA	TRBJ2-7	TGTGCCAGCAGTTACCTCCGACGCCGGGGGGAGGGCTCCTACGAGCAGTACTTC	CASSYLRRRGEGSYEQYF
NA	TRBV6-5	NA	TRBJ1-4	TGTGCCAGCATTCGTAATGAAAAACTGTTTTTT	CASIRNEKLFF
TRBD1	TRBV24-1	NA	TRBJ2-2	TGTGCCACCAGTGCGAGACAGGGGATTACCGGGGAGCTGTTTTTT	CATSARQGITGELFF
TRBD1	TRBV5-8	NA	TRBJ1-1	TGTGCCAGCAGCTTGACCCAACAGGGGGCCTACACTGAAGCTTTCTTT	CASSLTQQGAYTEAFF
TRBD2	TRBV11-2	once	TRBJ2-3	TGTGCCAGCAGCGTGACTAGCGGGAGTGGAGGTACGCAGTATTTT	CASSVTSGSGGTQYF
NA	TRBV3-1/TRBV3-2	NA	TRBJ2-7	TGTGCCAGCAGCCAACGCGATGAGGCCTACGAGCAGTACTTC	CASSQRDEAYEQYF
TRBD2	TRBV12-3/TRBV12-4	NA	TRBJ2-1	TGTGCCAGCAGTTGGACTAGGGTTGAGCAGTTCTTC	CASSWTRVEQFF
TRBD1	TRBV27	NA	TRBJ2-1	TGTGCCAGCAGTTCAGACAGGGGTCCCTACAATGAGCAGTTCTTC	CASSSDRGPYNEQFF
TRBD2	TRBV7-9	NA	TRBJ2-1	TGTGCCAGCAGCTTATCCCTCGACCAACTAGCGGAGCAGTTCTTC	CASSLSLDQLAEQFF
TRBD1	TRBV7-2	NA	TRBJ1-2	TGTGCCAGCAGCTCACAGGGGATCGACTATGGCTACACCTTC	CASSSQGIDYGYTF
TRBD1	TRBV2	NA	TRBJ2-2	TGTGCCAGCACCGCTCGACAGGGGAACACCGGGGAGCTGTTTTTT	CASTARQGNTGELFF
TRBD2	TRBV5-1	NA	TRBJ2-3	TGCGCCAGCAGCTTGGAGGGAGGGGGCACAGATACGCAGTATTTT	CASSLEGGGTDTQYF
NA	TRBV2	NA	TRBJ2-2	TGTGCCAGCAGTGGGAGCAGGGCTCTCACCGGGGAGCTGTTTTTT	CASSGSRALTGELFF
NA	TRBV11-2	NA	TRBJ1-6	TGTGCCAGCAGCCCCCCTCGGTACCCCCTCCACTTT	CASSPPRYPLHF
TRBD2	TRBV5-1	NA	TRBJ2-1	TGCGCCAGCAGCTTGCCTACTAGCGGGGACTACAATGAGCAGTTCTTC	CASSLPTSGDYNEQFF
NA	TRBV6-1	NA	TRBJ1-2	TGTGCCAGCAGTGAACCCCAAGGGGCGCTCTGGGGCTACACCTTC	CASSEPQGALWGYTF
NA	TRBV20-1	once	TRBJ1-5	TGCAGTGCTAGTCGAGGAAACGGACCGAGGGAGCCCCAGCATTTT	CSASRGNGPREPQHF
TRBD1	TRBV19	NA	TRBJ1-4	TGTGCCAGTAGTATGATGGGCAGGGGGCTCACCGCTAATGAAAAACTGTTTTTT	CASSMMGRGLTANEKLFF
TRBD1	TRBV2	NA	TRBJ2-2	TGTGCCAGCAGGGAGACAGGGGAGAACACCGGGGAGCTGTTTTTT	CASRETGENTGELFF
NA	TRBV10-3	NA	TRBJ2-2	TGTGCCATCAGTAACAATCAGGGGTGGACCGGGGAGCTGTTTTTT	CAISNNQGWTGELFF
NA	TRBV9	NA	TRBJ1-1	TGTGCCAGCAGCCCCGACGGGGGGCGGGTAGGCACTGAAGCTTTCTTT	CASSPDGGRVGTEAFF
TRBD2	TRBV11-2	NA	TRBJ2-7	TGTGCCAGCAACCCCGGGACTAGCTACGAGCAGTACTTC	CASNPGTSYEQYF
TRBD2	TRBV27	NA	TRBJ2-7	TGTGCCAGCAGTTACCTAGCGGGAGGGCCGTACGAGCAGTACTTC	CASSYLAGGPYEQYF
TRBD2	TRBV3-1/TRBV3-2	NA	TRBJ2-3	TGTGCCAGCAGCCAACGTCGACTAGCGGGCCTCACAGATACGCAGTATTTT	CASSQRRLAGLTDTQYF
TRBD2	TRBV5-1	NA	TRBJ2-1	TGCGCCAGCACAGCTCCGGGTCCTAGCGGGAGGGGAATGTACAATGAGCAGTTCTTC	CASTAPGPSGRGMYNEQFF
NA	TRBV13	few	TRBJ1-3	TGTGCCAGCACCACTGACTTTGGAAACACCATATATTTT	CASTTDFGNTIYF
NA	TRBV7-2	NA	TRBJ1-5	TGTGCCAGCAGCTATTACGACATTTCTCCCTTTCAGCCCCAGCATTTT	CASSYYDISPFQPQHF
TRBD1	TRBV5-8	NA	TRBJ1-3	TGTGCCAGCGTAGGACAGGGGCTTGGAAACACCATATATTTT	CASVGQGLGNTIYF
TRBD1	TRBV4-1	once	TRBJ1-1	TGCGCCAGCAGCCAAGATGGGACAGAGATGAACACTGAAGCTTTCTTT	CASSQDGTEMNTEAFF
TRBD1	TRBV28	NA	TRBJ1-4	TGTGCCAGCTCCAGGGGGACTAATGAAAAACTGTTTTTT	CASSRGTNEKLFF
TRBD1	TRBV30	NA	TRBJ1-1	TGTGCCTTTATCCCCGGGACAGGGACGATGGGTGAAGCTTTCTTT	CAFIPGTGTMGEAFF
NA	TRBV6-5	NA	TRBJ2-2	TGTGCCAGCTCTCCTTTATCTAGCACCGGGGAGCTGTTTTTT	CASSPLSSTGELFF